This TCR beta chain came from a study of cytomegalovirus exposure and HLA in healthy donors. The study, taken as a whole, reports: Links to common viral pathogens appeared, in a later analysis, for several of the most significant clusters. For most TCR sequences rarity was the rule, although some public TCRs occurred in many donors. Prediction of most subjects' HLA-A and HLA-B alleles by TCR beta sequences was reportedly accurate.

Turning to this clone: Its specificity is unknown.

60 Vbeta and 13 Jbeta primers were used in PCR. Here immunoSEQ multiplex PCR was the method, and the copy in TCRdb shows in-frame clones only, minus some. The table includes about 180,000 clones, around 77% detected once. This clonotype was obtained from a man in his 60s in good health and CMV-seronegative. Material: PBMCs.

Here the CDR3 reads CASSSKTSGSYNEQFF. The CDR3 nucleotides are TGTGCCAGCAGCTCAAAGACTAGCGGGTCCTACAATGAGCAGTTCTTC. The V and J genes are TRBV7-3 and TRBJ2-1, with 10 positions matching TRBD2. From germline, CDR1 is SGHTA and CDR2 FQGTGA. This CDR3 contains 16 residues. V lost 4 bases, J lost 1 base, and 4 bases stayed unmatched.